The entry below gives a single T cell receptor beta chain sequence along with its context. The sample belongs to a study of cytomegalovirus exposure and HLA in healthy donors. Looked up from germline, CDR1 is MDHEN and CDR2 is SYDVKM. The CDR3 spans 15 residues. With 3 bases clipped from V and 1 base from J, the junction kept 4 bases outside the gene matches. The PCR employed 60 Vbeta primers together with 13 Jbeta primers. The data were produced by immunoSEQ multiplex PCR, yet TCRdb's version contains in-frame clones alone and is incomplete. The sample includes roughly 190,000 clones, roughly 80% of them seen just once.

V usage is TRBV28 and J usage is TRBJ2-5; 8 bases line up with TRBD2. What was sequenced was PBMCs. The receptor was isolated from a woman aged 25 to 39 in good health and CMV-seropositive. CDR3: CASSLIAGSQETQYF. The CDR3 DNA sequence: TGTGCCAGCAGTTTGATAGCGGGGAGCCAAGAGACCCAGTACTTC.